These 12 T cell receptor beta chains originate from one sample sequenced in a study of blood T cell repertoires in COVID-19. The protocol was immunoSEQ multiplex PCR, while the TCRdb copy is restricted to in-frame clones and leaves out a portion. Altogether 200,000 to 250,000 clones are present, around 90% being singletons, with the ten largest covering about a tenth. The sequenced material came from PBMCs or T cells enriched from blood (not recorded which). All receptors come from a man in his late teens or twenties with acute COVID-19.

The chain combines TRBV10-3 with TRBJ2-7, with TRBD1 identical over 8 bases. Trimming removed 2 bases from V and 2 bases from J; junction bases left unmatched: 5. Germline V gives CDR1 ENHRY, CDR2 SYGVKD. The CDR3 is 15 amino acids. The CDR3 nucleotides are TGTGCCATCAGTGAGCCGGGACAGGAACCCTACGAGCAGTACTTC. Translation gives CAISEPGQEPYEQYF.

The gene calls are TRBV9 and TRBJ1-1, with D possibly matching TRBD1 (5 bases). Trimming pared 3 bases from V and 4 bases from J, leaving 16 bases between. This CDR3 has 15 residues. Germline loops: CDR1 SGDLS, CDR2 YYNGEE. The CDR3 reads CASSGSGNPSTEAFF. The CDR3 DNA follows: TGTGCCAGCAGCGGGTCAGGGAATCCCTCCACTGAAGCTTTCTTT. Full variable domain (missing parts from reference TRBV9 and TRBJ1-1): DSGVTQTPKHLITATGQRVTLRCSPRSGDLSVYWYQQSLDQGLQFLIQYYNGEERAKGNILERFSAQQFPDLHSELNLSSLELGDSALYFCASSGSGNPSTEAFFGQGTRLTVV.

This chain joins TRBV21-1 and TRBJ1-6. TRBV21-1 is a recognized pseudogene. This CDR3 has 14 residues. CDR3 loop: CASSKRESNSPLHF. CDR3 nucleotide sequence: TGTGCCAGCAGCAAAAGGGAGTCCAATTCACCCCTCCACTTT.

The chain is built from TRBV7-9 and TRBJ2-1; perhaps TRBD2 as D (6 bases). The CDR3 is made up of 14 amino acids. V lost 2 bases and J lost 7, with 12 bases in between. Germline CDR1 is SEHNR and CDR2 is FQNEAQ (reference sequence). CDR3 in amino acids: CASSLYGRGNEQFF. CDR3 DNA sequence: TGTGCCAGCAGCTTATACGGGAGAGGGAATGAGCAGTTCTTC.

The chain uses TRBV6-5 and TRBJ2-1; 11 bases line up with TRBD2. J was trimmed by 8 bases and V by 5 bases; bases with no gene match: 8. The CDR3 runs to 15 residues. CDR1 and CDR2 (germline): MNHEY, SVGAGI. This CDR3 is CASSPIAGGGDEQFF. The CDR3 nucleotides read TGTGCCAGCAGTCCCATAGCGGGAGGGGGAGATGAGCAGTTCTTC.

The genes are TRBV4-1 and TRBJ2-1, with TRBD1 matching over 9 bases. CDR3 length: 15 amino acids. V dropped 5 bases and J dropped 9; count of bases not matched to a gene: 11. Germline-derived CDR1 and CDR2 are MGHRA and YSYEKL. CDR3 protein: CASSKVGQGIGEQFF. The CDR3 DNA sequence: TGCGCCAGCAGCAAGGTGGGACAGGGTATCGGTGAGCAGTTCTTC.

The rearrangement uses TRBV28 and TRBJ1-6, with D possibly TRBD1 on 5 matching bases. Trimming left V 6 bases short and J 6 bases short, with 21 bases between. The germline gives CDR1 MDHEN, CDR2 SYDVKM. The length of the CDR3 is 17 residues. CDR3 amino acids: CASSSIIQVDGNSPLHF. The CDR3 bases are TGTGCCAGCAGCTCAATCATACAGGTGGATGGTAATTCACCCCTCCACTTT.

The rearrangement uses TRBV10-3 and TRBJ2-3; unclear D gene. The CDR3 has 13 residues. Germline-derived CDR1 and CDR2 are ENHRY and SYGVKD. V lost 8 bases, J lost 0 bases, and 9 bases lay in between. The CDR3 DNA reads as TGTGCCATCCGGGTGGAGAGCACAGATACGCAGTATTTT. Residues: CAIRVESTDTQYF.

The genes are TRBV14 and TRBJ2-3; D gene unclear. V gave up 6 bases and J gave up 2 bases, with 6 bases separating them. Germline V gene data show CDR1 as SGHDN and CDR2 as FVKESK. The CDR3 spans 12 residues. DNA of the CDR3: TGTGCCAGCAGTCCAATCACAGATACGCAGTATTTT. This codes for CASSPITDTQYF.

V usage is TRBV27 and J usage is TRBJ2-1; TRBD1 might be the D (7 bases). With 8 bases removed from V and 5 bases from J, the gap between germline ends came to 22 bases. CDR3 length equals 16 residues. CDR1 MNHEY and CDR2 SMNVEV come from the germline V gene (reference sequence). CDR3 sequence reads: CASRSTRTGLNNEQFF. CDR3 nucleotide sequence: TGTGCCAGCCGATCGACTAGGACAGGACTAAACAATGAGCAGTTCTTC.

The chain couples TRBV7-9 to TRBJ1-6; TRBD1 agrees at 7 bases. The CDR3 is 16 residues long. The V gene end was trimmed by 5 bases and the J gene end by 5 bases; junction bases not matched to a gene: 9. Germline assignment: CDR1 SEHNR and CDR2 FQNEAQ (reference sequence). In DNA, the CDR3 is TGTGCCAGCAGCAGTTTTGGGACAGAAGATAATTCACCCCTCCACTTT. Encoded protein: CASSSFGTEDNSPLHF. The full variable domain, completed using reference TRBV7-9 and TRBJ1-6, is DTGVSQNPRHKITKRGQNVTFRCDPISEHNRLYWYRQTLGQGPEFLTYFQNEAQLEKSRLLSDRFSAERPKGSFSTLEIQRTEQGDSAMYLCASSSFGTEDNSPLHFGNGTRLTVT.

The chain is built from TRBV11-2 and TRBJ2-3, with 8 bases identical to TRBD2. The CDR3 has 15 amino acids. The germline gives CDR1 SGHAT, CDR2 FQNNGV. With V trimmed by 2 bases and J by 5 bases, 6 bases remained unmatched. The CDR3 reads CASSLTGGGGDTQYF. CDR3 sequence (DNA): TGTGCCAGCAGCTTAACGGGAGGGGGTGGAGATACGCAGTATTTT.